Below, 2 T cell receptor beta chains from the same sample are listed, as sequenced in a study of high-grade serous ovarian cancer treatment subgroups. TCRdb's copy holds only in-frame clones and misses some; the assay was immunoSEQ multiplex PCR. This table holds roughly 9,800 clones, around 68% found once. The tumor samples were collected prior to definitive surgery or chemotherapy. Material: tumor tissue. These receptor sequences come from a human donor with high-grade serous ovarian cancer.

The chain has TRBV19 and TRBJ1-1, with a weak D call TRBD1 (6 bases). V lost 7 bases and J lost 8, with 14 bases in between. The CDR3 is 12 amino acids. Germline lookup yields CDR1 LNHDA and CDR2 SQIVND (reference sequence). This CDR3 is CASTIGGLEAFF. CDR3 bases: TGTGCCAGTACCATCGGGGGGCTCGAAGCTTTCTTT.

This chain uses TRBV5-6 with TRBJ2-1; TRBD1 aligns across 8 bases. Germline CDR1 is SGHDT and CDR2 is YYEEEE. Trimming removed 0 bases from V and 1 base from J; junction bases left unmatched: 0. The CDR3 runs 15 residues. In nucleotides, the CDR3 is TGTGCCAGCAGCTTGGGGGACAGGTCCTACAATGAGCAGTTCTTC. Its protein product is CASSLGDRSYNEQFF.